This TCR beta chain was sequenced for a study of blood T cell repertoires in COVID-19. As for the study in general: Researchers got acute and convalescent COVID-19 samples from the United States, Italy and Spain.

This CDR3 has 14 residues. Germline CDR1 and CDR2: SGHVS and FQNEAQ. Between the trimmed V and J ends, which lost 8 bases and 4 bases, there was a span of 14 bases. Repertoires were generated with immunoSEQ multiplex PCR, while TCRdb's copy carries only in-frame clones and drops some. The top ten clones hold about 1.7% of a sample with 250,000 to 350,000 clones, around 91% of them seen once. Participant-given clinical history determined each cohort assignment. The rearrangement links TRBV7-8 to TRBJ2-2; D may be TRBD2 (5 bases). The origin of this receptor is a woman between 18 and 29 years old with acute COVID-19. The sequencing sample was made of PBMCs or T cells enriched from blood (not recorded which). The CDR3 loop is CASRWGDGTGELFF. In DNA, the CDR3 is TGTGCCAGCCGTTGGGGAGATGGCACCGGGGAGCTGTTTTTT.